The 23 T cell receptor beta chains below all came from one sample that was sequenced in a study of control samples from healthy donors and cancer patients. The table came from immunoSEQ multiplex PCR; TCRdb's copy has only in-frame clones and leaves some out. This repertoire shows approximately 86,000 clones, 86% found once; its top ten account for roughly 21%. The sequenced sample was blood. These receptor sequences come from a man aged 30 to 39 in good health.

CDR3 coding DNA: TGCGCCAGCAGCCCCCGACAGGGAACTGACTATGGCTACACCTTC. This translates into CASSPRQGTDYGYTF. V and J are TRBV4-1 and TRBJ1-2, with TRBD1 matching over 7 bases. With 4 bases clipped from V and 3 bases from J, the junction kept 8 bases outside the gene matches. The V gene's germline CDR1 is MGHRA and CDR2 YSYEKL. This CDR3 is built from 15 residues.

The chain has TRBV6-1 and TRBJ2-1, with D perhaps TRBD2 (7 bases). This CDR3 region has 16 residues. The germline V and J ends were trimmed by 1 base and 6 bases, with 16 bases remaining between them. Germline V gene data show CDR1 as MNHNS and CDR2 as SASEGT. Here the CDR3 reads CASSEEGGGGFNEQFF. The CDR3 DNA sequence: TGTGCCAGCAGTGAAGAGGGCGGGGGCGGCTTCAATGAGCAGTTCTTC.

The DNA for the CDR3 is TGCGCCAGCAGCTTCGGGACAGGGACGCTGGGTGGCTACACCTTC. The encoded protein is CASSFGTGTLGGYTF. The V call is TRBV5-1, the J call TRBJ1-2; 9 nucleotides align to TRBD1. The CDR3 length is 15 residues. Germline lookup yields CDR1 SGHRS and CDR2 YFSETQ. The trim removed 2 bases at V and 7 bases at J, leaving 9 bases unmatched.

This chain uses TRBV5-5 with TRBJ1-2; possibly TRBD1 for D (5 bases). CDR1 is SGHKS and CDR2 is YYEKEE in the germline V gene (reference sequence). The CDR3 sequence is 17 residues long. The germline V and J ends were trimmed by 3 bases and 4 bases, with 22 bases remaining between them. The CDR3 DNA follows: TGTGCCAGCAGCTCCACCACTTGGGGGTCCACCCTCTATGGCTACACCTTC. Its protein is CASSSTTWGSTLYGYTF. The complete variable domain, with remaining parts taken from reference TRBV5-5 and TRBJ1-2, reads DAGVTQSPTHLIKTRGQQVTLRCSPISGHKSVSWYQQVLGQGPQFIFQYYEKEERGRGNFPDRFSARQFPNYSSELNVNALLLGDSALYLCASSSTTWGSTLYGYTFGSGTRLTVV.

The chain has TRBV19 and TRBJ1-3; no clear D gene. The CDR3 has 15 amino acids. CDR1 is LNHDA, CDR2 SQIVND, per germline (reference sequence). The germline V and J ends were trimmed by 2 bases and 0 bases, with 8 bases remaining between them. Here the CDR3 DNA reads TGTGCCAGTAGTATAAGCCGTAGCTCTGGAAACACCATATATTTT. Encoded protein: CASSISRSSGNTIYF.

The chain recombines TRBV19 with TRBJ1-1; weak D call: TRBD1 (6 bases). Trimming cost V 8 bases and J 4 bases, with 14 bases left between them. This CDR3 comprises 13 residues. CDR1 and CDR2 from the germline V gene are LNHDA and SQIVND (reference sequence). The CDR3 coding sequence is TGTGCCAGTCGCGGCGGGGGCGGCACTGAAGCTTTCTTT. This translates into CASRGGGGTEAFF.

The rearrangement uses TRBV7-9 and TRBJ1-2, with TRBD1 matching over 8 bases. The CDR3 totals 14 residues. Germline V gene sequence: CDR1 SEHNR, CDR2 FQNEAQ (reference sequence). The ends lost 5 bases at V and 8 bases at J; junction bases unmatched: 10. The CDR3 DNA reads as TGTGCCAGCAGCCTACAAGGACAGGGAGGAGGCTACACCTTC. Its translation is CASSLQGQGGGYTF. Combining the CDR3 with reference TRBV7-9 and TRBJ1-2 gives the whole variable domain DTGVSQNPRHKITKRGQNVTFRCDPISEHNRLYWYRQTLGQGPEFLTYFQNEAQLEKSRLLSDRFSAERPKGSFSTLEIQRTEQGDSAMYLCASSLQGQGGGYTFGSGTRLTVV.

This clone has only one observation. The rearrangement uses TRBV5-1 and TRBJ2-3; 8 bases line up with TRBD2. This CDR3 region has 15 residues. J lost 1 base, V lost 6 bases, and 7 bases had no gene match. Germline V gene lookup returns CDR1 SGHRS and CDR2 YFSETQ. In DNA form, the CDR3 reads TGCGCCAGCACCCCGGTTAGCGGGGGCACAGATACGCAGTATTTT. Translating it yields CASTPVSGGTDTQYF.

The chain uses TRBV2 and TRBJ2-7, with TRBD1 matching 9 bases. The CDR3 extends over 15 amino acids. Germline V gene lookup returns CDR1 SNHLY and CDR2 FYNNEI. The trim removed 5 bases at V and 3 bases at J, leaving 8 bases unmatched. CDR3 nucleotide sequence: TGTGCCAGCAGTCTACAGGGGGCGAAGGTCTACGAGCAGTACTTC. Translation gives CASSLQGAKVYEQYF. The full variable domain, rest sourced from reference TRBV2 and TRBJ2-7, is EPEVTQTPSHQVTQMGQEVILRCVPISNHLYFYWYRQILGQKVEFLVSFYNNEISEKSEIFDDQFSVERPDGSNFTLKIRSTKLEDSAMYFCASSLQGAKVYEQYFGPGTRLTVT.

The chain carries TRBV15 and TRBJ1-6; D call uncertain. CDR3 length: 16 amino acids. Germline V lookup: CDR1 LNHNV, CDR2 YYDKDF (reference sequence). V shed 3 bases and J shed 6 bases, with 15 bases lying between them. CDR3 sequence: CATSRDRARGNSPLHF. CDR3 coding DNA: TGTGCCACCAGCAGGGACCGGGCCCGGGGTAATTCACCCCTCCACTTT.

This chain links TRBV7-7 with TRBJ2-2, with D possibly matching TRBD1 (6 bases). V was clipped by 1 base and J by 6 bases, with 18 bases between them. The CDR3 is 17 residues long. Germline assignment: CDR1 SSHAT and CDR2 FNYEAQ (reference sequence). CDR3 residues: CASSLEVQGRRSGELFF. CDR3 DNA sequence: TGTGCCAGCAGCTTAGAGGTACAGGGACGTCGATCCGGGGAGCTGTTTTTT.

CDR3 DNA sequence: TGCAGCGGACAGGTCTACAATGAGCAGTTCTTC. Translation gives CSGQVYNEQFF. This chain connects TRBV29-1 to TRBJ2-1, with D perhaps TRBD1 (6 bases). The CDR3 runs to 11 residues. V gave up 7 bases and J gave up 3 bases, with 7 bases separating them. CDR1 is SQVTM and CDR2 is ANQGSEA in the germline V gene.

V is TRBV18 and J is TRBJ2-5; possibly TRBD1 for D (5 bases). The germline V gene has CDR1 KGHSH and CDR2 LQKENI. This CDR3 spans 13 amino acids. V was shortened by 3 bases and J by 2 bases, with 7 bases between the two germline ends. CDR3 region: CASSPRQQETQYF. CDR3 coding DNA: TGTGCCAGCTCACCGCGACAGCAAGAGACCCAGTACTTC.

The chain is built from TRBV30 and TRBJ2-7, with a tentative D call TRBD1 (5 bases). The CDR3 sequence is 12 residues long. V was clipped by 2 bases and J by 4 bases, with 9 bases between them. The germline gives CDR1 GTSNPN, CDR2 SVGIG (reference sequence). The CDR3 DNA reads as TGTGCCTGGAGTATGCAGGGTTACGAGCAGTACTTC. Its protein is CAWSMQGYEQYF.

This clone was observed a single time. The chain carries TRBV5-8 and TRBJ2-7; the D gene is possibly TRBD2 (5 bases). V lost 4 bases and J lost 0, with 11 bases in between. The V gene's germline CDR1 is SGHTS and CDR2 YDEGEE. CDR3 size: 14 residues. The CDR3 DNA sequence: TGTGCCAGCAGCAGTAGTGGGAGCTCCTACGAGCAGTACGTC. As protein: CASSSSGSSYEQYV.

The rearrangement uses TRBV9 and TRBJ2-3; TRBD2 agrees at 8 bases. V shed 0 bases and J 7 bases; nucleotides not matched to a gene: 10. Germline V gene data show CDR1 as SGDLS and CDR2 as YYNGEE. CDR3 length: 16 amino acids. In DNA form, the CDR3 reads TGTGCCAGCAGCGTAGGGGTGGTGCGGGGGGTGTATACGCAGTATTTT. Protein product: CASSVGVVRGVYTQYF.

This clone was observed a handful of times. The rearrangement uses TRBV7-9 and TRBJ1-3, with D possibly TRBD1 on 6 matching bases. With 8 bases removed from V and 2 bases from J, the gap between germline ends came to 10 bases. The germline gives CDR1 SEHNR, CDR2 FQNEAQ (reference sequence). CDR3 length: 13 amino acids. CDR3 nucleotides: TGTGCCAGCTCTCAGGGGACTGGAAACACCATATATTTT. Encoded protein: CASSQGTGNTIYF.

This clone was seen a single time. The J gene is TRBJ1-4, the V gene TRBV7-5; TRBD1 reflects the table's D call only, with no check against the DNA. TRBV7-5 is classified as a pseudogene. This CDR3 spans 19 amino acids. Written as DNA, the CDR3 is TGTGTCAGAAGCTTAGGACAGGGGGATAGCCACCAGGCTAATGAAAAACTGTTTTTT. Amino acids: CVRSLGQGDSHQANEKLFF.

This clone was found once. The V call is TRBV19, the J call TRBJ2-5; D uncertain. V dropped 5 bases and J dropped 5 bases, with 6 bases sitting between them. CDR1 is LNHDA, CDR2 SQIVND, per germline (reference sequence). This CDR3 is built from 11 residues. The CDR3 region is CASSWLETQYF. As DNA, the CDR3 is TGTGCCAGTAGTTGGCTGGAGACCCAGTACTTC. The complete variable domain, with remaining parts taken from reference TRBV19 and TRBJ2-5, reads DGGITQSPKYLFRKEGQNVTLSCEQNLNHDAMYWYRQDPGQGLRLIYYSQIVNDFQKGDIAEGYSVSREKKESFPLTVTSAQKNPTAFYLCASSWLETQYFGPGTRLLVL.

V and J are TRBV7-9 and TRBJ1-4; possible D gene TRBD1, 5 bases. The CDR3 consists of 14 residues. CDR1 is SEHNR, CDR2 FQNEAQ, per germline (reference sequence). Trimming removed 8 bases at V and 5 bases at J, with 15 bases between. The CDR3 DNA sequence: TGTGCCAGCTCCCCCCGGGACGTCAATGAAAAACTGTTTTTT. Amino acid sequence: CASSPRDVNEKLFF.

The chain uses TRBV24-1 and TRBJ2-7; possibly TRBD1 or TRBD2 for D (5 bases each). Germline V gene sequence: CDR1 KGHDR, CDR2 SFDVKD. The CDR3 contains 14 residues. V lost 5 bases and J lost 4, with 14 bases in between. This chain's CDR3 is CATSGAGTLYEQYV. CDR3 nucleotides: TGTGCCACCAGTGGAGCAGGGACCCTTTACGAGCAGTACGTC.

The chain has TRBV7-3 and TRBJ1-2; D call uncertain. The V end lost 2 bases, the J end lost 7 bases, and 11 bases lay between the germline ends. This CDR3 has 13 residues. CDR1 and CDR2 from the germline V gene are SGHTA and FQGTGA. In DNA, the CDR3 is TGTGCCAGCAGCTTAGTTCACGGGAGTGGCTACACCTTC. Its protein is CASSLVHGSGYTF.

CDR3 coding DNA: TGTGCCAGCAGTGAAGATGCAGTTTACTCTGGAAACACCATATATTTT. This gives the protein CASSEDAVYSGNTIYF. The chain carries TRBV6-1 and TRBJ1-3; D is unclear. The length of the CDR3 is 16 residues. Germline values: CDR1 MNHNS, CDR2 SASEGT. Deletions cut 1 base from V and 0 bases from J, with 10 bases between.